The 21 T cell receptor beta chains below were found in one sample sequenced in a study of T cells in Graves' hyperthyroidism and ophthalmopathy. Regions amplified from RNA transcripts were the TCR beta CDR3 regions. HTBI primers drove first-round RT-PCR of the TCR CDR3. One entry per CDR3 protein results from TCRdb running MiXCR on the multiplex PCR reads. The data show over 250,000 distinct CDR3 sequences, more than 15% seen once. The sequencing sample was made of blood. These receptors all stem from a woman in her sixties or seventies with Graves' ophthalmopathy.

With regard to this clonotype: A read error may explain this, as a much larger clone is one base away. J is TRBJ1-4 and V is TRBV5-6; the D gene is possibly TRBD1 (6 bases). Germline-derived CDR1 and CDR2 are SGHDT and YYEEEE. The CDR3 has 16 residues. Written as DNA, the CDR3 is TGTGCCAGCAGCTTGGGGGGGGCCCTCCTTAATGAAACACTGTTTTTT. Encoded protein: CASSLGGALLNETLFF.

The table lists this clonotype with many counts. This chain links TRBV12-3 or TRBV12-4 with TRBJ1-6; 8 nucleotides align to TRBD1. The length of the CDR3 is 12 residues. The junction had 4 bases not matched to a gene; V was cut back by 10 bases and J by 8 bases. The CDR3 DNA reads as TGTGCCATCGGGACAGGAGATTCACCCCTCCACTTT. This encodes CAIGTGDSPLHF.

This clonotype was detected ten times or more. V and J are TRBV28 and TRBJ2-3; tentative D call: TRBD1 (6 bases). The V gene lost 1 base and the J gene lost 3 bases, with 14 bases spanning the gap. The CDR3 sequence is 16 residues long. Germline assignment: CDR1 MDHEN and CDR2 SYDVKM. The CDR3 coding sequence is TGTGCCAGCAGTTTATTCACCGGGACATCGACAGATACGCAGTATTTT. It translates to CASSLFTGTSTDTQYF.

The chain recombines TRBV3-1 with TRBJ2-3, with D possibly matching TRBD2 (6 bases). Deletions cut 2 bases from V and 5 bases from J, with 14 bases between. Looked up from germline, CDR1 is LGHDT and CDR2 is YNNKEL (reference sequence). CDR3 length equals 15 residues. DNA for the CDR3: TGTGCCAGCAGCCAAAAACGGAGGGCCTTAGATACGCAGTATTTT. Amino acids: CASSQKRRALDTQYF.

The chain is built from TRBV5-4 and TRBJ2-7, with D unclear. CDR1 SGHNT and CDR2 YYREEE come from the germline V gene (reference sequence). CDR3 size: 14 residues. V was cut by 0 bases and J by 6 bases, with 13 bases left in between. CDR3 DNA sequence: TGTGCCAGCAGCTTGGAGAGATTTTACGGCGAGCAGTACTTC. Protein sequence: CASSLERFYGEQYF.

This chain joins TRBV19 and TRBJ2-5; 8 positions match TRBD2. The germline V gene encodes CDR1 LNHDA and CDR2 SQIVND (reference sequence). The CDR3 has 14 residues. J was trimmed by 5 bases and V by 3 bases; bases with no gene match: 5. This chain's CDR3 is CASSILGGRETQYF. CDR3 in DNA: TGTGCCAGTAGTATTTTAGGCGGGAGGGAGACCCAGTACTTC.

In DNA form, the CDR3 reads TGCAGTGCTAGGAAGAGGAGAGGGGGCTTGGACAATGAGCAGTTCTTC. This encodes CSARKRRGGLDNEQFF. This chain joins TRBV20-1 and TRBJ2-1; TRBD1 matches 7 bases. V lost 3 bases to trimming and J lost 5 bases; unmatched junction nucleotides: 13. Germline V gene data show CDR1 as DFQATT and CDR2 as SNEGSKA (reference sequence). The CDR3 has 16 amino acids.

A few counts support this clonotype. This sequence joins TRBV25-1 and TRBJ2-3, with D unresolved. CDR1 MGHDK and CDR2 SYGVNS come from the germline V gene. The CDR3 is made up of 14 amino acids. Trimming took off 5 bases at V and 1 base at J, with 10 bases between the two ends. CDR3 loop: CASSNAAGTDTQYF. CDR3 DNA: TGTGCCAGCAGTAACGCCGCCGGCACAGATACGCAGTATTTT.

This clonotype was observed many times. The V call is TRBV6-1, the J call TRBJ1-5; 9 bases match TRBD1. The CDR3 has 15 residues. CDR1 MNHNS and CDR2 SASEGT come from the germline V gene. With V trimmed by 7 bases and J by 6 bases, 10 bases remained unmatched. DNA of the CDR3: TGTGCCAGCAATGCGGACAGGGGTGATCGTCAGCCCCAGCATTTT. The encoded protein is CASNADRGDRQPQHF.

Concerning this clonotype: With a much larger clone just one base away, this may be a read error. This chain uses TRBV12-3 or TRBV12-4 with TRBJ2-2; D gene ambiguous. The CDR3 length is 13 residues. V was clipped by 5 bases and J by 2 bases, with 6 bases between them. CDR3 protein: CASSPINTGELFF. The CDR3 DNA reads TGTGCCAGCAGTCCCATTAACACCGGGGAGCTGTTTTTT.

This clonotype was recorded many times. This chain joins TRBV6-1 and TRBJ2-1; TRBD1 aligns across 9 bases. The germline V gene has CDR1 MNHNS and CDR2 SASEGT. J gave up 5 bases and V 8 bases, and 4 bases lay outside the gene matches. The CDR3 runs to 13 residues. Here the CDR3 DNA reads TGTGCCAGCTACAGGGGGCTAAACAATGAGCAGTTCTTC. Protein: CASYRGLNNEQFF.

This clonotype was found many times. The chain employs TRBV20-1 and TRBJ2-1, with TRBD2 matching over 9 bases. V shed 3 bases and J 11 bases; nucleotides not matched to a gene: 17. The germline gives CDR1 DFQATT, CDR2 SNEGSKA (reference sequence). This CDR3 has 16 amino acids. In DNA form, the CDR3 reads TGCAGTGCTAGCGGGGAGTGGGCTAGCGGGACCTTTAAGCAGTTCTTC. Amino acids: CSASGEWASGTFKQFF.

This clonotype has at least ten counts. The chain uses TRBV10-3 and TRBJ2-7, with 7 bases aligning to TRBD1. There are 14 residues in the CDR3. CDR1 ENHRY and CDR2 SYGVKD come from the germline V gene. The trim removed 5 bases at V and 3 bases at J, leaving 7 bases unmatched. The CDR3 is CAISRTDRDYEQYF. The CDR3 DNA reads as TGTGCCATCAGTCGAACCGACAGGGACTACGAGCAGTACTTC.

About this clonotype: A much larger clone lies one base from this, so it may be a read error. The J gene is TRBJ1-5, the V gene TRBV7-2; 7 nucleotides match TRBD1. Per the germline V gene, CDR1 is SGHTA and CDR2 is FQGNSA. CDR3 length: 14 residues. The CDR3 sequence: CASSTRQGNRPQHF. As DNA, the CDR3 is TGTGCCAGCAGCACCCGACAGGGCAATCGGCCCCAGCATTTT.

This clonotype has ten or more counts. The genes are TRBV7-2 and TRBJ2-7, with D perhaps matching TRBD2 (6 bases). V gave up 5 bases and J gave up 3 bases, with 17 bases separating them. Germline-derived CDR1 and CDR2 are SGHTA and FQGNSA. The CDR3 runs 15 residues. The CDR3 region has the DNA TGTGCCAGCAGCCGAACGGAGGGGCTAGGCTACGAGCAGTACTTC. Translating gives CASSRTEGLGYEQYF.

The chain has TRBV7-9 and TRBJ1-5, with D uncertain. V gave up 1 base and J gave up 7 bases, with 5 bases separating them. The CDR3 consists of 12 residues. CDR1 is SEHNR, CDR2 FQNEAQ, per germline (reference sequence). This chain's CDR3 is CASSLEEQPQHF. CDR3 sequence (DNA): TGTGCCAGCAGCTTAGAGGAACAGCCCCAGCATTTT.

This clonotype was detected a few times. The rearrangement joins TRBV7-9 to TRBJ1-4, with D perhaps TRBD1 (5 bases). Looked up from germline, CDR1 is SEHNR and CDR2 is FQNEAQ (reference sequence). Trimming took off 3 bases at V and 8 bases at J, with 16 bases between the two ends. This CDR3 comprises 15 residues. The CDR3 DNA reads TGTGCCAGCAGCTTCACCGGGGGAGTAGAGGAAAAACTGTTTTTT. Its protein is CASSFTGGVEEKLFF.

There are many counts of this clonotype. This rearrangement joins TRBV4-2 to TRBJ1-1, with D perhaps TRBD1 (5 bases). The CDR3 has 14 residues. The V end lost 4 bases, the J end lost 1 base, and 10 bases lay between the germline ends. Germline-derived CDR1 and CDR2 are LGHNA and YNFKEQ. The CDR3 bases are TGTGCCAGCAGCCGGGACCCAAAGAACACTGAAGCTTTCTTT. Translation gives CASSRDPKNTEAFF.

Many counts were recorded for this clonotype. J is TRBJ1-1 and V is TRBV6-1; 7 bases match TRBD1. The junction had 10 bases not matched to a gene; V was cut back by 6 bases and J by 0 bases. From germline, CDR1 is MNHNS and CDR2 SASEGT. The CDR3 contains 16 residues. The CDR3 here is CASSAGGRGVNTEAFF. As DNA, the CDR3 is TGTGCCAGCAGCGCAGGGGGAAGGGGAGTGAACACTGAAGCTTTCTTT.

V and J are TRBV29-1 and TRBJ2-2; no definite D call. The CDR3 covers 11 residues. The germline gives CDR1 SQVTM, CDR2 ANQGSEA. V was trimmed by 1 base and J by 5 bases, leaving 2 bases between them. The CDR3 DNA is TGCAGCGTTGAAGGAACCGGGGAGCTGTTTTTT. It translates to CSVEGTGELFF.

This chain joins TRBV7-9 and TRBJ1-4; TRBD1 is a possible D gene (5 bases). The CDR3 length is 16 residues. CDR1 is SEHNR, CDR2 FQNEAQ, per germline (reference sequence). The V end lost 5 bases, the J end lost 7 bases, and 20 bases lay between the germline ends. CDR3 residues: CASSTGTEVFGEKLFF. CDR3 coding DNA: TGTGCCAGCAGCACCGGGACGGAGGTTTTCGGTGAAAAACTGTTTTTT.